The 6 T cell receptor beta chains in this list originate from one sample, sequenced in a study of siplizumab effects on memory and regulatory T cells. Data came from immunoSEQ multiplex PCR; TCRdb stores just in-frame clones and leaves some out. The sample contains about 100,000 clones, about 91% of which appear only once. The material sequenced was CD4+ T cells sorted from blood. The receptors originated from a human donor in good health.

The chain recombines TRBV5-4 with TRBJ1-2; TRBD1 agrees at 8 bases. The CDR3 is made up of 14 amino acids. Trimming removed 6 bases from V and 2 bases from J; junction bases left unmatched: 6. The germline V gene encodes CDR1 SGHNT and CDR2 YYREEE (reference sequence). CDR3 sequence: CASTGRGQNYGYTF. The DNA for the CDR3 is TGTGCCAGCACCGGCAGGGGGCAAAACTATGGCTACACCTTC.

The gene calls are TRBV11-2 and TRBJ2-5, with D unclear. The CDR3 contains 14 residues. Trimming pared 4 bases from V and 5 bases from J, leaving 14 bases between. Germline V gives CDR1 SGHAT, CDR2 FQNNGV. CDR3 coding DNA: TGTGCCAGCAGCTCCCCCACTGGCCTGGAGACCCAGTACTTC. Protein product: CASSSPTGLETQYF.

The rearrangement joins TRBV7-3 to TRBJ2-7; 8 bases fit TRBD1. CDR1 SGHTA and CDR2 FQGTGA come from the germline V gene. After removal of 2 bases from V and 1 base from J, the junction contained 1 base not matched to a gene. The CDR3 length is 14 residues. The CDR3 DNA sequence: TGTGCCAGCAGCTTACGGACAGGGTCCTACGAGCAGTACTTC. Translated, it gives CASSLRTGSYEQYF.

The chain carries TRBV18 and TRBJ1-4; no clear D. Germline CDR1 and CDR2: KGHSH and LQKENI. The CDR3 runs 13 residues. V was pared by 6 bases and J by 5 bases, with 10 bases between. The CDR3 DNA reads TGTGCCAGCTCGAGGAGCGCGAATGAAAAACTGTTTTTT. Encoded protein: CASSRSANEKLFF.

The chain recombines TRBV7-6 with TRBJ1-4, with D possibly being TRBD1 (5 bases). Germline-derived CDR1 and CDR2 are SGHVS and FNYEAQ. V lost 5 bases, J lost 7 bases, and 20 bases lay in between. This CDR3 is built from 16 residues. CDR3 DNA sequence: TGTGCCAGCAGCGCGTCCTCTACCGGGACTGCTGAAAAACTGTTTTTT. It codes for CASSASSTGTAEKLFF.

The chain employs TRBV19 and TRBJ1-2; D may be TRBD1 (6 bases). Germline CDR1 and CDR2: LNHDA and SQIVND (reference sequence). The CDR3 consists of 13 residues. Trimming stripped 10 bases from V and 0 bases from J, with 12 bases between. Here the CDR3 DNA reads TGTGCCAAGAAAGGGGGGACTAACTATGGCTACACCTTC. It codes for CAKKGGTNYGYTF.